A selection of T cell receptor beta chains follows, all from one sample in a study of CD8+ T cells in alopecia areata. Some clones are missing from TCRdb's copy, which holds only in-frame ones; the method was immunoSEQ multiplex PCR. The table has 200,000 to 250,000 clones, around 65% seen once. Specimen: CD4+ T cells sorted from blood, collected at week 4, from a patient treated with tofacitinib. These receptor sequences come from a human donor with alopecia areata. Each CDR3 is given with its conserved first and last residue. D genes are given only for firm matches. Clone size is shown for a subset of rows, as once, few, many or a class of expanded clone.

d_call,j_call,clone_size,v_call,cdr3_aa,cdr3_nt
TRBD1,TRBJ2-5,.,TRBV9,CASSVATGGMKTQYF,TGTGCCAGCAGCGTAGCAACAGGGGGCATGAAGACCCAGTACTTC
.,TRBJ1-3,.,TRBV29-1,CSVTFGVRGNTIYF,TGCAGCGTAACGTTTGGGGTTAGAGGAAACACCATATATTTT
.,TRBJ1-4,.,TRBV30,CAWSFSGTPGRLFF,TGTGCCTGGAGTTTCTCCGGGACGCCGGGGCGGCTGTTTTTT
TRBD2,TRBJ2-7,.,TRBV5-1,CASSYGLAYEQYF,TGCGCCAGCAGCTATGGACTAGCCTACGAGCAGTACTTC
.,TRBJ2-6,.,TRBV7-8,CASSLFPPGAGANVLTF,TGTGCCAGCAGCTTATTCCCCCCAGGGGCTGGGGCCAACGTCCTGACTTTC
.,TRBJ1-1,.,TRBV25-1,CASSTGIRFKAFF,TGTGCCAGCAGTACAGGGATCAGATTCAAAGCTTTCTTT
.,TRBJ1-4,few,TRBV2,CASSDRWVNEKLFF,TGTGCCAGCAGTGACCGCTGGGTTAATGAAAAACTGTTTTTT
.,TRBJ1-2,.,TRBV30,CAWTRDGGYTF,TGTGCCTGGACCAGGGACGGGGGCTACACCTTC
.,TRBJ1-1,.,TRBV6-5,CASGKTGRTEAFF,TGTGCCAGCGGGAAGACAGGCCGGACTGAAGCTTTCTTT
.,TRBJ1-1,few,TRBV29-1,CSHRANTEAFF,TGCAGCCACAGGGCGAACACTGAAGCTTTCTTT
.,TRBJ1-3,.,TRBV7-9,CASSADISGNTIYF,TGTGCCAGCAGCGCTGACATCTCTGGAAACACCATATATTTT
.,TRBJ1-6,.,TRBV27,CASSLMGLGNSPLHF,TGTGCCAGCAGTTTGATGGGACTGGGGAATTCACCCCTCCACTTT